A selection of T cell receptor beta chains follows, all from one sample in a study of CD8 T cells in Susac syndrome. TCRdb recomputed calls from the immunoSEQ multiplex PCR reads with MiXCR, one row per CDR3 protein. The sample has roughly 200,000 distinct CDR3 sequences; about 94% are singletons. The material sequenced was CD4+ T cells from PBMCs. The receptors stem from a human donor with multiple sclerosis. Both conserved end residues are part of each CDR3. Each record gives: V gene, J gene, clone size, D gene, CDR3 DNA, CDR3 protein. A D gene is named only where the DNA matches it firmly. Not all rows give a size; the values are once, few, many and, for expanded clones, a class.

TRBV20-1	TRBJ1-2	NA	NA	TGCAGTGCACTTGACAGGTCTAACTATGGCTACACCTTC	CSALDRSNYGYTF
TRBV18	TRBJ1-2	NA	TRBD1	TGTGCCAGCTCACCAACTCCCGGGACAGGCATAAACTATGGCTACACCTTC	CASSPTPGTGINYGYTF
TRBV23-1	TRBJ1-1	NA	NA	TGCGCCAGCAGTCAAAAGAAGGAAGGTGAAGCTTTCTTT	CASSQKKEGEAFF
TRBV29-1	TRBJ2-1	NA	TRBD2	TGCAGCGCCGGGACTAGAAGTGAGCAGTTCTTC	CSAGTRSEQFF
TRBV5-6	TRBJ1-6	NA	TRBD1	TGTGCCAGCAGCTTGGTCCGGGGCGGGACAGATAATTCACCCCTCCACTTT	CASSLVRGGTDNSPLHF
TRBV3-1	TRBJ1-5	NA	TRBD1	TGTGCCAGCAGCCACACGGGACAGGGCAATCAGCCCCAGCATTTT	CASSHTGQGNQPQHF
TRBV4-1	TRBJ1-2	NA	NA	TGCGCCAGCAGCCAACGTGCAACAGCCTATGGCTACACCTTC	CASSQRATAYGYTF
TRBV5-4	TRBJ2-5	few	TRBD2	TGTGCCAGCAGCTTGAAGACTAGCCTAGAGACCCAGTACTTC	CASSLKTSLETQYF
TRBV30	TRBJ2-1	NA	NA	TGTGCCTGGAGTGTATCATTTACAAACAATGAGCAGTTCTTC	CAWSVSFTNNEQFF
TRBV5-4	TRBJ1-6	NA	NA	TGTGCCAGCAGCTTGGACAGAGTGAATTCACCCCTCCACTTT	CASSLDRVNSPLHF
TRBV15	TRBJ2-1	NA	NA	TGTGCCACCAGCAACTATCCAAGGGAGAGGGACAATGAGCAGTTCTTC	CATSNYPRERDNEQFF
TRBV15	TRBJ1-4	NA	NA	TGTGCCACCAGCGGACTGGACGGAAGAAATGAAAAACTGTTTTTT	CATSGLDGRNEKLFF
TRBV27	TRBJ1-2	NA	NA	TGTGCCAGCAGTTTCAGCTGGGGACCTAACTATGGCTACACCTTC	CASSFSWGPNYGYTF
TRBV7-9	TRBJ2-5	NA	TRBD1	TGTGCCAGCAGCATTGACAGGGCGGTACAAGAGACCCAGTACTTC	CASSIDRAVQETQYF
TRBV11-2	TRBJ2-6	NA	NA	TGTGCCAGCAGCTCCCGACACCTCTCTGGGGCCAACGTCCTGACTTTC	CASSSRHLSGANVLTF
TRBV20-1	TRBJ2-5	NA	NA	TGCAGTGCTACAGAAGAGACCCAGTACTTC	CSATEETQYF
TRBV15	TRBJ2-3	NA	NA	TGTGCCACCTGCCGAAACCCCAGCCGGTGCACAGATACGCAGTATTTT	CATCRNPSRCTDTQYF
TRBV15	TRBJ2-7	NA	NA	TGTGCCACCAGCAGTCCCTCGGGACCGGACGAGCAGTACTTC	CATSSPSGPDEQYF
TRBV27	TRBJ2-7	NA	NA	TGTGCCAGCAGCACTCCAATCTGGTGGGGGCCTTCCTACGAGCAGTACTTC	CASSTPIWWGPSYEQYF
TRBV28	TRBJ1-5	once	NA	TGTGCCAGCAGTTCCCGAACAGGGCCCGGGGAGCCCCAGCATTTT	CASSSRTGPGEPQHF
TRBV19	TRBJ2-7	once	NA	TGTGCCAGTAGTACCCACAGGTCCCCCTACGAGCAGTACTTC	CASSTHRSPYEQYF
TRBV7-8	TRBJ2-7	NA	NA	TGTGCCAGCAGCCCCCTTGGGTCCTACGAGCAGTACTTC	CASSPLGSYEQYF
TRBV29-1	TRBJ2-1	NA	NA	TGCAGCGTTGAACCAGACTCTAGCTGGGGCAGAAGCTCCTACAATGAGCAGTTCTTC	CSVEPDSSWGRSSYNEQFF
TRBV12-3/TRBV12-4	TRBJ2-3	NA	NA	TGTGCCAGCAGTTTATATACTCGGCTAACAGATACGCAGTATTTT	CASSLYTRLTDTQYF
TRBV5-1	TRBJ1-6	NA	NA	TGCGCCAGCAGCTTGGCAAGCAGTTACAATTCACCCCTCCACTTT	CASSLASSYNSPLHF
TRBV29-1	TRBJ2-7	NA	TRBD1	TGCAGCGCCCGACAGGGAGACATGAAGTACTTC	CSARQGDMKYF
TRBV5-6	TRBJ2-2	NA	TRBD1	TGTGCCAGCAGCTTAGCAGGGGGCCGGACCGGGGAGCTGTTTTTT	CASSLAGGRTGELFF
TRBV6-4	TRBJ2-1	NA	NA	TGTGCCAGCAATACGACTGCGGGGAACGAGCAGTTCTTC	CASNTTAGNEQFF
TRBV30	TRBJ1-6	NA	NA	TGTGCCTGGAGTTCGCGGGCAGGGAGAAATTCACCCCTCCACTTT	CAWSSRAGRNSPLHF
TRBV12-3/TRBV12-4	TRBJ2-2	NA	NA	TGTGCCAGCAGTTTAGTAAGGAGCACCGGGGAGCTGTTTTTT	CASSLVRSTGELFF
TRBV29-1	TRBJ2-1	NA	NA	TGCAGCGTTGGAACTGTCCCAGGTTTGTGGGAGCAGTTCTTC	CSVGTVPGLWEQFF
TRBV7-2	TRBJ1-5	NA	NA	TGTGCCAGCAGCCCACCCAGTCCTTTAGGAGGCAATCAGCCCCAGCATTTT	CASSPPSPLGGNQPQHF
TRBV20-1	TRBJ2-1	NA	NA	TGCAGTGCTACCGTTAGTAGGCTAGCGAACTACAATGAGCAGTTCTTC	CSATVSRLANYNEQFF
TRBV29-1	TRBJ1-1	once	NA	TGCAGCGTTCTAAAAATGTTGGACAGAGAAGCTTTCTTT	CSVLKMLDREAFF
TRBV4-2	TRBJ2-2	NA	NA	TGTGCCAGCAGCCAAGAGATACGGACCGCTAACACCGGGGAGCTGTTTTTT	CASSQEIRTANTGELFF
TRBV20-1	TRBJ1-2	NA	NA	TGCAGTGCCACCAGGGAGGAGAGCACCTTC	CSATREESTF
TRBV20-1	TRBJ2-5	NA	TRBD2	TGCAGTGCTAGTAGCTTGTTTAGCGGGGCAGAGACCCAGTACTTC	CSASSLFSGAETQYF
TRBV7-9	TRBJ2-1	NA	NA	TGTGCCAGCAGCCCTAGCAGGGGATGGGGGTACAATGAGCAGTTCTTC	CASSPSRGWGYNEQFF
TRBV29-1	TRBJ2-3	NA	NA	TGCAGCGCCCACGGTCCGAGTGGTACGCAGTATTTT	CSAHGPSGTQYF
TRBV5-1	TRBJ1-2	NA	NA	TGCGCCAGCAGCTCTAGCGTGGCCTATGGCTACACCTTC	CASSSSVAYGYTF
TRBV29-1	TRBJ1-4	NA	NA	TGCAGCGTTGAAGTGGGGTGGGGGACAACTAATGAAAAACTGTTTTTT	CSVEVGWGTTNEKLFF
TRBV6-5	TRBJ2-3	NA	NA	TGTGCCAGCAGCCACGGGGAGAATACGCAGTATTTT	CASSHGENTQYF